The 14 T cell receptor beta chains below come from one sample, sequenced in a study of T cell responses to AZD1222 COVID-19 vaccine. The method was immunoSEQ multiplex PCR; TCRdb's version includes in-frame clones alone and lacks a portion of them. This repertoire shows over 90,000 clones, roughly 87% found once; its top ten account for under 5.5%. This specimen consisted of peripheral blood, obtained on day 0 of AZD1222 vaccination. These receptor sequences come from an adult in good health.

This clone was counted once. The V call is TRBV5-8, the J call TRBJ2-7; the D call may be TRBD1 or TRBD2 (5 bases each). V lost 6 bases to trimming and J lost 3 bases, with 16 bases between them. This CDR3 comprises 14 residues. CDR1 and CDR2 from the germline V gene are SGHTS and YDEGEE. The CDR3 sequence: CASNPRDRLYEQYF. The CDR3 DNA reads TGTGCCAGCAACCCCCGGGACCGCCTCTACGAGCAGTACTTC.

The rearrangement links TRBV3-1 (or the pseudogene TRBV3-2) to TRBJ2-1, with 9 bases identical to TRBD1. The germline V gene encodes CDR1 LGHDT and CDR2 YNNKEL (reference sequence). The trim removed 0 bases at V and 5 bases at J, leaving 2 bases unmatched. The CDR3 sequence is 15 residues long. The CDR3 is CASSQEDRGHNEQFF. The CDR3 coding sequence is TGTGCCAGCAGCCAAGAGGACAGGGGCCACAATGAGCAGTTCTTC.

Notes on this clone: At the DNA level, this CDR3 is encoded by other sequences in the same sample as well. This chain uses TRBV7-9 with TRBJ2-5; 8 nucleotides align to TRBD2. This CDR3 region has 14 residues. CDR1 and CDR2 from the germline V gene are SEHNR and FQNEAQ (reference sequence). Trimming took 5 bases from V and 2 from J; bases not matched to a gene: 4. The CDR3 spells CASSLSGGQETQYF. As DNA, the CDR3 is TGTGCCAGCAGCCTTTCGGGGGGGCAAGAGACCCAGTACTTC.

The chain carries TRBV11-2 and TRBJ2-5; no clear D. CDR1 SGHAT and CDR2 FQNNGV come from the germline V gene. The CDR3 covers 14 residues. V gave up 4 bases and J gave up 2 bases, with 11 bases separating them. The DNA of the CDR3 is TGTGCCAGCAGCTCCGTAACCGAGCAAGAGACCCAGTACTTC. Its protein product is CASSSVTEQETQYF.

The rearrangement uses TRBV11-3 and TRBJ2-2; TRBD1 matches 7 bases. J lost 3 bases, V lost 5 bases, and 3 bases had no gene match. The length of the CDR3 is 14 residues. Germline V lookup: CDR1 SGHNT, CDR2 YENEEA. The CDR3 nucleotides read TGTGCCAGCAGCCCGACAGGGTACACCGGGGAGCTGTTTTTT. This encodes CASSPTGYTGELFF.

The chain has TRBV24-1 and TRBJ2-7; 7 positions agree with TRBD1. V was pared by 5 bases and J by 0 bases, with 0 bases of the junction left unmatched. Germline-derived CDR1 and CDR2 are KGHDR and SFDVKD. The CDR3 covers 13 residues. CDR3 amino acids: CATSGDSSYEQYF. CDR3 DNA: TGTGCCACCAGTGGGGACAGCTCCTACGAGCAGTACTTC.

The chain uses TRBV27 and TRBJ2-2, with D perhaps being TRBD1 or TRBD2 (5 bases each). V lost 5 bases and J 6 bases, leaving 16 bases between the germline ends. This CDR3 has 15 amino acids. The V gene's germline CDR1 is MNHEY and CDR2 SMNVEV (reference sequence). CDR3 sequence: CASSPRGRASGELFF. The CDR3, as DNA: TGTGCCAGCAGTCCCCGGGGCAGGGCGTCCGGGGAGCTGTTTTTT.

The V gene is TRBV29-1, the J gene TRBJ2-5, with D maybe TRBD1 (6 bases). Trimming shortened V by 5 bases and J by 0 bases, and 10 bases separated the two germline ends. Germline V gives CDR1 SQVTM, CDR2 ANQGSEA. The CDR3 sequence is 13 residues long. CDR3 nucleotides: TGCAGCGTTAGAGACAGGTACCAAGAGACCCAGTACTTC. Residues: CSVRDRYQETQYF. The full variable domain, completed using reference TRBV29-1 and TRBJ2-5, is SAVISQKPSRDICQRGTSLTIQCQVDSQVTMMFWYRQQPGQSLTLIATANQGSEATYESGFVIDKFPISRPNLTFSTLTVSNMSPEDSSIYLCSVRDRYQETQYFGPGTRLLVL.

This chain joins TRBV4-1 and TRBJ1-1; D might be TRBD1 (6 bases). CDR3 length: 16 residues. V shed 0 bases and J shed 2 bases, with 13 bases lying between them. In germline, CDR1 is MGHRA, CDR2 YSYEKL. CDR3 sequence (DNA): TGCGCCAGCAGCCAAGATGTGGGGGGCATAAACACTGAAGCTTTCTTT. This translates into CASSQDVGGINTEAFF.

This clone came up once. This sequence joins TRBV5-1 and TRBJ2-2, with 8 bases fitting TRBD2. In germline, CDR1 is SGHRS, CDR2 YFSETQ. The CDR3 extends over 15 amino acids. Germline trimming cut 5 bases from V and 2 bases from J; bases unmatched to any gene: 5. DNA for the CDR3: TGCGCCAGCAGTCCACGGGGGGGAAACACCGGGGAGCTGTTTTTT. Protein: CASSPRGGNTGELFF.

The chain joins TRBV29-1 to TRBJ1-1, with 7 bases that match TRBD1. Trimming at V came to 2 bases and at J to 8 bases, leaving 8 bases not matched to a gene. Germline CDR1 SQVTM, CDR2 ANQGSEA. The CDR3 loop spans 13 amino acids. CDR3 bases: TGCAGCGTTGAATCCACAGGGGCCGCCGAAGCTTTCTTT. It translates to CSVESTGAAEAFF.

The rearrangement uses TRBV6-5 and TRBJ2-3; D may be TRBD1 (6 bases). The V end was cut by 4 bases, the J end by 0 bases, with 14 bases between. Germline lookup yields CDR1 MNHEY and CDR2 SVGAGI. The CDR3 sequence is 16 residues long. CDR3 sequence reads: CASSSDGTTSTDTQYF. The CDR3 DNA reads TGTGCCAGCAGTTCGGACGGGACAACGAGCACAGATACGCAGTATTTT.

V usage is TRBV5-1 and J usage is TRBJ2-7; D could derive from TRBD1 or TRBD2 (5 bases each). There are 14 residues in the CDR3. Trimming cost V 1 base and J 3 bases, with 11 bases left between them. Looked up from germline, CDR1 is SGHRS and CDR2 is YFSETQ. CDR3 DNA: TGCGCCAGCAGCTTGTTGGGGGAAAGCTACGAGCAGTACTTC. Protein product: CASSLLGESYEQYF.

This chain links TRBV3-1 (or the pseudogene TRBV3-2) with TRBJ2-7; 7 bases map to TRBD1. Germline values: CDR1 LGHDT, CDR2 YNNKEL (reference sequence). After removal of 8 bases from V and 3 bases from J, the junction contained 13 bases not matched to a gene. The CDR3 extends over 15 amino acids. CDR3 residues: CASPDRAKPDYEQYF. CDR3 coding DNA: TGTGCCAGCCCCGACAGGGCAAAACCCGACTACGAGCAGTACTTC.